Following are 30 T cell receptor beta chains from one sample sequenced in a study of blood T cell repertoires in COVID-19. Repertoires were generated with immunoSEQ multiplex PCR, while TCRdb's copy carries only in-frame clones and drops some. This table has 110,000 or so clones, roughly 80% appearing once. The material sequenced was peripheral blood. Receptors were obtained from a human donor in a cohort sampled during active COVID-19.

The chain carries TRBV4-1 and TRBJ2-3; 12 bases align to TRBD2. V was clipped by 2 bases and J by 4 bases; unmatched bases: 7. The V gene's germline CDR1 is MGHRA and CDR2 YSYEKL. The CDR3 consists of 17 residues. In nucleotides, the CDR3 is TGCGCCAGCAGCCAAACTAGCGGGGGGCGTACTGCAGATACGCAGTATTTT. As protein: CASSQTSGGRTADTQYF.

The chain employs TRBV15 and TRBJ1-1, with a possible D match to TRBD1 (5 bases). V lost 1 base, J lost 1 base, and 10 bases lay in between. Germline V lookup: CDR1 LNHNV, CDR2 YYDKDF (reference sequence). This CDR3 comprises 15 residues. The CDR3 DNA is TGTGCCACCAGCAGAGTTGCCAGGGCGAACACTGAAGCTTTCTTT. It encodes CATSRVARANTEAFF.

Only a few counts were recorded for this clone. The chain has TRBV28 and TRBJ2-7, with a possible D match to TRBD2 (5 bases). Trimming shortened V by 6 bases and J by 8 bases, and 20 bases separated the two germline ends. The CDR3 is 14 amino acids. The germline CDR1 and CDR2 sequences are MDHEN and SYDVKM. The CDR3 is CASREVGLWEKQYF. The DNA for the CDR3 is TGTGCCAGCAGGGAGGTTGGCTTGTGGGAAAAGCAGTACTTC.

The chain employs TRBV9 and TRBJ2-3; D may be TRBD1 (5 bases). Germline V gene sequence: CDR1 SGDLS, CDR2 YYNGEE. The ends were cut back, 4 bases at V and 1 base at J, with 13 bases in the middle. This CDR3 comprises 15 residues. CDR3 coding DNA: TGTGCCAGCAGCTTCTGGGGCAGGGGCACAGATACGCAGTATTTT. As protein: CASSFWGRGTDTQYF.

The count of this clone is one. The genes are TRBV5-1 and TRBJ1-4; a weak D match, TRBD1 (6 bases). V lost 0 bases to trimming and J lost 3 bases, with 6 bases between them. The CDR3 length is 14 residues. The germline V gene has CDR1 SGHRS and CDR2 YFSETQ. CDR3 in amino acids: CASSLDRANEKLFF. CDR3 bases: TGCGCCAGCAGCTTGGACAGGGCTAATGAAAAACTGTTTTTT. The variable domain in full, with the rest retrieved from reference TRBV5-1 and TRBJ1-4, is KAGVTQTPRYLIKTRGQQVTLSCSPISGHRSVSWYQQTPGQGLQFLFEYFSETQRNKGNFPGRFSGRQFSNSRSEMNVSTLELGDSALYLCASSLDRANEKLFFGSGTQLSVL.

The chain couples TRBV5-1 to TRBJ2-5, with D unresolved. The CDR3 has 16 amino acids. Trimming removed 0 bases at V and 5 bases at J, with 17 bases between. Germline V lookup: CDR1 SGHRS, CDR2 YFSETQ. The CDR3 nucleotides are TGCGCCAGCAGCTTGGGAGCCGTTGGTCCCAAGGAGACCCAGTACTTC. Protein: CASSLGAVGPKETQYF. Filled out from reference TRBV5-1 and TRBJ2-5, the complete variable domain reads KAGVTQTPRYLIKTRGQQVTLSCSPISGHRSVSWYQQTPGQGLQFLFEYFSETQRNKGNFPGRFSGRQFSNSRSEMNVSTLELGDSALYLCASSLGAVGPKETQYFGPGTRLLVL.

The table lists this clone with a few counts. V gene TRBV5-4 combines with J gene TRBJ2-7; D not certain. Trimming stripped 3 bases from V and 3 bases from J, with 7 bases between. CDR3 length: 12 residues. Germline V gene sequence: CDR1 SGHNT, CDR2 YYREEE (reference sequence). The CDR3 DNA sequence: TGTGCCAGCAGCTCCGCGAGCTACGAGCAGTACTTC. This encodes CASSSASYEQYF.

V and J are TRBV5-1 and TRBJ1-1, with D uncertain. Trimming pared 0 bases from V and 2 bases from J, leaving 14 bases between. Germline V gives CDR1 SGHRS, CDR2 YFSETQ. The CDR3 consists of 16 residues. The CDR3 DNA reads as TGCGCCAGCAGCTTGGGGGAGGCAGTCTCCAACACTGAAGCTTTCTTT. It codes for CASSLGEAVSNTEAFF. Filled out from reference TRBV5-1 and TRBJ1-1, the complete variable domain reads KAGVTQTPRYLIKTRGQQVTLSCSPISGHRSVSWYQQTPGQGLQFLFEYFSETQRNKGNFPGRFSGRQFSNSRSEMNVSTLELGDSALYLCASSLGEAVSNTEAFFGQGTRLTVV.

This chain links TRBV18 with TRBJ2-5, with TRBD2 matching 14 bases. The CDR3 is 17 residues long. V was clipped by 3 bases and J by 3 bases; unmatched bases: 6. The germline V gene encodes CDR1 KGHSH and CDR2 LQKENI. CDR3 in amino acids: CASSPRPGLAGEETQYF. The CDR3 bases are TGTGCCAGCTCACCGAGACCGGGACTAGCGGGGGAAGAGACCCAGTACTTC. Looking up the rest from reference TRBV18 and TRBJ2-5 gives the full variable domain: NAGVMQNPRHLVRRRGQEARLRCSPMKGHSHVYWYRQLPEEGLKFMVYLQKENIIDESGMPKERFSAEFPKEGPSILRIQQVVRGDSAAYFCASSPRPGLAGEETQYFGPGTRLLVL.

The chain employs TRBV18 and TRBJ2-3, with 11 bases matching TRBD1. Germline V gene lookup returns CDR1 KGHSH and CDR2 LQKENI. V dropped 4 bases and J dropped 1; count of bases not matched to a gene: 10. There are 18 residues in the CDR3. The CDR3 is CASSRTGGEVGRTDTQYF. For the CDR3, the DNA is TGTGCCAGCTCACGGACAGGGGGCGAAGTGGGGCGCACAGATACGCAGTATTTT.

This chain links TRBV7-6 with TRBJ2-3; D is unclear. Trimming cost V 1 base and J 2 bases, with 10 bases left between them. This CDR3 is 15 amino acids long. CDR1 is SGHVS and CDR2 is FNYEAQ in the germline V gene. The CDR3 sequence is CASSLGNSFTDTQYF. CDR3 in DNA: TGTGCCAGCAGCTTAGGGAATAGCTTCACAGATACGCAGTATTTT.

V gene TRBV18 combines with J gene TRBJ2-2; D not certain. This CDR3 contains 13 residues. V was cut by 3 bases and J by 6 bases, with 8 bases left in between. Germline CDR1 and CDR2: KGHSH and LQKENI. CDR3 nucleotide sequence: TGTGCCAGCTCACCTTCCGGTCCCGGGGAGCTGTTTTTT. It is translated as CASSPSGPGELFF. The variable domain in full, completed from reference TRBV18 and TRBJ2-2, reads NAGVMQNPRHLVRRRGQEARLRCSPMKGHSHVYWYRQLPEEGLKFMVYLQKENIIDESGMPKERFSAEFPKEGPSILRIQQVVRGDSAAYFCASSPSGPGELFFGEGSRLTVL.

The chain recombines TRBV6-1 with TRBJ2-2; D is perhaps TRBD1 (5 bases). CDR1 and CDR2 (germline): MNHNS, SASEGT. The V gene lost 3 bases and the J gene lost 6 bases, with 5 bases spanning the gap. This CDR3 contains 12 residues. CDR3 protein: CASSDRAGELFF. The CDR3 region has the DNA TGTGCCAGCAGTGACAGGGCCGGGGAGCTGTTTTTT.

V gene TRBV5-1 combines with J gene TRBJ2-5, with D perhaps matching TRBD1 (6 bases). Germline CDR1 SGHRS, CDR2 YFSETQ. The V gene lost 2 bases and the J gene lost 5 bases, with 13 bases spanning the gap. The CDR3 has 14 residues. CDR3 sequence (DNA): TGCGCCAGCAGCTTAAGCGGAACAGGGGAGACCCAGTACTTC. Translation: CASSLSGTGETQYF.

The rearrangement uses TRBV9 and TRBJ2-3; 11 positions match TRBD2. V lost 0 bases to trimming and J lost 1 base; unmatched junction nucleotides: 1. This CDR3 comprises 16 residues. Germline CDR1 is SGDLS and CDR2 is YYNGEE. CDR3 in DNA: TGTGCCAGCAGCGTAGGTAGCGGGGGGGGCACAGATACGCAGTATTTT. Translating gives CASSVGSGGGTDTQYF.

The chain uses TRBV27 and TRBJ2-1; D is possibly TRBD1 (5 bases). The CDR3 has 15 amino acids. Germline V lookup: CDR1 MNHEY, CDR2 SMNVEV (reference sequence). The ends were cut back, 6 bases at V and 0 bases at J, with 12 bases in the middle. The CDR3 sequence: CASSPQGISYNEQFF. As DNA, the CDR3 is TGTGCCAGCAGCCCTCAGGGCATCTCCTACAATGAGCAGTTCTTC.

The J gene is TRBJ1-6, the V gene TRBV2; D ambiguous. Trimming cost V 4 bases and J 4 bases, with 11 bases left between them. This CDR3 has 15 amino acids. CDR1 and CDR2 (germline): SNHLY, FYNNEI. CDR3 in amino acids: CASSVRVLYNSPLHF. CDR3 DNA: TGTGCCAGCAGTGTGCGGGTCCTTTATAATTCACCCCTCCACTTT.

The chain is built from TRBV5-3 and TRBJ2-7; tentatively, D is TRBD2 (6 bases). TRBV5-3 is an ORF, with its function uncertain. The CDR3 has 15 amino acids. Trimming took 3 bases from V and 0 from J, leaving 13 bases between them. DNA of the CDR3: TGTGCCAGAAGCTCGGGGGAGGCGAGCTCCTACGAGCAGTACTTC. It encodes CARSSGEASSYEQYF.

This clone was seen more than once but under ten times. V is TRBV7-9 and J is TRBJ1-6, with D perhaps matching TRBD1 (5 bases). The CDR3 length is 14 residues. V lost 5 bases, J lost 9 bases, and 14 bases lay in between. From germline, CDR1 is SEHNR and CDR2 FQNEAQ (reference sequence). The CDR3 reads CASSEGVVSSPLHF. CDR3 bases: TGTGCCAGCAGCGAAGGGGTCGTAAGTTCACCCCTCCACTTT.

This clone occurred a few times. Other DNA sequences in this specimen translate into the identical CDR3. The chain is built from TRBV5-1 and TRBJ1-6; TRBD1 matches 9 bases. The CDR3 has 16 residues. Losses at the gene ends were 0 bases for V and 4 bases for J; bases not matched to a gene: 2. Germline V CDR1 and CDR2: SGHRS, YFSETQ. The chain's CDR3 is CASSLDGQGYNSPLHF. The CDR3 bases are TGCGCCAGCAGCTTGGACGGACAGGGGTATAATTCACCCCTCCACTTT.

The J gene is TRBJ1-5, the V gene TRBV7-6; D may be TRBD1 (5 bases). V lost 0 bases to trimming and J lost 0 bases, with 12 bases between them. Germline V lookup: CDR1 SGHVS, CDR2 FNYEAQ. The CDR3 contains 17 residues. This chain's CDR3 is CASSLAARQYSNQPQHF. The CDR3 DNA sequence: TGTGCCAGCAGCTTAGCTGCGCGACAGTATAGCAATCAGCCCCAGCATTTT.

This chain connects TRBV7-2 to TRBJ1-1, with a tentative D call TRBD1 (5 bases). The CDR3 spans 15 residues. CDR1 and CDR2 from the germline V gene are SGHTA and FQGNSA. The V end lost 3 bases, the J end lost 0 bases, and 11 bases lay between the germline ends. CDR3 nucleotides: TGTGCCAGCAGCTTCGCAGGGCTGATGAACACTGAAGCTTTCTTT. It codes for CASSFAGLMNTEAFF.

The V call is TRBV6-5, the J call TRBJ1-5; 7 bases are a match to TRBD1. V was clipped by 5 bases and J by 0 bases; unmatched bases: 4. CDR3 size: 15 residues. Germline loops: CDR1 MNHEY, CDR2 SVGAGI. This CDR3 reads CASSPHRGSNQPQHF. CDR3 in DNA: TGTGCCAGCAGTCCACACAGGGGTAGCAATCAGCCCCAGCATTTT.

V is TRBV2 and J is TRBJ2-2; 9 bases are shared with TRBD2. Trimming took 4 bases from V and 6 from J; bases not matched to a gene: 12. Germline V gene data show CDR1 as SNHLY and CDR2 as FYNNEI. This CDR3 is 17 amino acids long. This CDR3 is CASSVIAGVGMAGELFF. The DNA of the CDR3 is TGTGCCAGCAGTGTCATAGCGGGGGTTGGAATGGCCGGGGAGCTGTTTTTT.

Here the CDR3 DNA reads TGTGCCAGTACCATAGGGGGAGGGAGGGACACCGGGGAGCTGTTTTTT. It encodes CASTIGGGRDTGELFF. V and J are TRBV19 and TRBJ2-2, with D possibly being TRBD2 (7 bases). V was cut by 7 bases and J by 3 bases, with 18 bases left in between. Germline lookup yields CDR1 LNHDA and CDR2 SQIVND (reference sequence). The CDR3 has 16 amino acids.

In its sample, this clone was seen once. The V gene is TRBV19, the J gene TRBJ1-1; D perhaps matches TRBD1 (6 bases). The CDR3 is made up of 14 amino acids. Deletions cut 4 bases from V and 7 bases from J, with 16 bases between. Germline V gene lookup returns CDR1 LNHDA and CDR2 SQIVND (reference sequence). CDR3 in amino acids: CASSRQGRLSEAFF. The CDR3 coding sequence is TGTGCCAGTAGTAGGCAGGGGCGCCTTAGTGAAGCTTTCTTT.

The table lists this clone with a count of one. The chain combines TRBV19 with TRBJ2-1, with TRBD1 matching 8 bases. The germline CDR1 and CDR2 sequences are LNHDA and SQIVND (reference sequence). V was pared by 9 bases and J by 4 bases, with 5 bases of the junction left unmatched. The CDR3 has 13 residues. CDR3 amino acids: CASTGQEYNEQFF. As DNA, the CDR3 is TGTGCCAGCACGGGACAGGAGTACAATGAGCAGTTCTTC.

This clone occurred a few times. Other DNA sequences in this specimen translate into the identical CDR3. The V and J genes are TRBV2 and TRBJ2-7; 7 bases align to TRBD1. The CDR3 totals 12 residues. The trim removed 4 bases at V and 3 bases at J, leaving 0 bases unmatched. The germline gives CDR1 SNHLY, CDR2 FYNNEI. CDR3 nucleotide sequence: TGTGCCAGCAGTGGACAGGGCTACGAGCAGTACTTC. This gives the protein CASSGQGYEQYF.

The chain recombines TRBV7-9 with TRBJ2-7; 9 bases are a match to TRBD1. Germline assignment: CDR1 SEHNR and CDR2 FQNEAQ (reference sequence). There are 16 residues in the CDR3. Losses at the gene ends were 5 bases for V and 5 bases for J; bases not matched to a gene: 13. In DNA, the CDR3 is TGTGCCAGCAGCCCTTACCCACAGGGGGCAAGGCACGAGCAGTACTTC. This encodes CASSPYPQGARHEQYF.

This chain joins TRBV7-9 and TRBJ1-2; 8 bases agree with TRBD1. V lost 1 base, J lost 8 bases, and 6 bases stayed unmatched. The CDR3 is 14 amino acids. The germline gives CDR1 SEHNR, CDR2 FQNEAQ (reference sequence). The CDR3 reads CASSLVTGGGGYTF. Written as DNA, the CDR3 is TGTGCCAGCAGCTTAGTAACAGGGGGTGGAGGCTACACCTTC.